This T cell receptor beta chain was observed in a study of T cell responses to AZD1222 COVID-19 vaccine. Background on the study: Timing groups of about 4 and about 12 weeks for second doses were pooled.

Profiled with immunoSEQ multiplex PCR; TCRdb holds only in-frame clones, not every one. The table includes tens of thousands of clones, roughly 90% detected once. The source is an adult in good health. Sequences were derived from peripheral blood, sampled on day 0 of AZD1222 vaccination.

CDR3 amino acids: CASSQQTEYEQYF. CDR3 in DNA: TGTGCCAGCAGCCAACAAACCGAGTACGAGCAGTACTTC. The chain combines TRBV3-1 (or the pseudogene TRBV3-2) with TRBJ2-7; D ambiguous. This CDR3 has 13 amino acids. Germline V gives CDR1 LGHDT, CDR2 YNNKEL (reference sequence). Trimming stripped 2 bases from V and 4 bases from J, with 9 bases between.